What follows are 14 T cell receptor beta chains derived from one specimen sequenced in a study of T-cell memory formation after mild COVID-19. TCRdb passed the 5' RACE reads through MiXCR, listing each CDR3 protein once. Of about 430,000 distinct CDR3 sequences in the sample, more than 15% were seen once. The sequenced sample consisted of PBMCs or a T cell subset sorted from them (not recorded which). These receptor sequences come from a man aged 18 to 35 who had mild COVID-19 (a few samples of this study predate the infection). Cell type and time point are not known.

Concerning this clonotype: Compared with germline, one end of the junction differs, possibly owing to a read error. J is TRBJ2-2 and V is TRBV7-7; 8 nucleotides align to TRBD2. Germline assignment: CDR1 SSHAT and CDR2 FNYEAQ (reference sequence). There are 16 residues in the CDR3. CDR3 in DNA: TGTGCTAGCAGCCCCCCCGGGGGGGCCGACACCGGGGAGCTGTTTTTT. It encodes CASSPPGGADTGELFF.

This clonotype has a handful of counts. This chain connects TRBV6-1 to TRBJ2-7; a weak D match, TRBD1 (6 bases). The CDR3 has 13 residues. CDR1 is MNHNS and CDR2 is SASEGT in the germline V gene. Between the trimmed V and J ends, which lost 7 bases and 2 bases, there was a span of 12 bases. CDR3: CASTRGLPYEQYV. DNA of the CDR3: TGTGCCAGCACCAGGGGATTACCCTACGAGCAGTACGTC.

The V gene is TRBV6-5, the J gene TRBJ1-2; possible D gene TRBD1, 6 bases. Germline V lookup: CDR1 MNHEY, CDR2 SVGAGI. The CDR3 is made up of 16 amino acids. V was trimmed by 6 bases and J by 0 bases, leaving 17 bases between them. CDR3 sequence: CASSVRGQSTNYGYTF. The CDR3 DNA sequence: TGTGCCAGCAGCGTCCGAGGACAGTCCACTAACTATGGCTACACCTTC.

This clonotype was counted between two and nine times. The chain links TRBV28 to TRBJ2-2; D possibly uses TRBD1 or TRBD2 (5 bases each). The V end lost 10 bases, the J end lost 8 bases, and 14 bases lay between the germline ends. The CDR3 spans 12 residues. Germline CDR1 is MDHEN and CDR2 is SYDVKM. The CDR3 DNA reads as TGTGCCACCGACTCCGGGGCGGGGGAGCTGTTTTTT. This translates into CATDSGAGELFF.

The chain has TRBV19 and TRBJ1-1; D is perhaps TRBD1 (6 bases). This CDR3 spans 14 amino acids. V was clipped by 6 bases and J by 1 base, with 12 bases between them. CDR1 and CDR2 (germline): LNHDA, SQIVND (reference sequence). Here the CDR3 DNA reads TGTGCCAGTAGCCTGCCGGGGGCGAACACTGAAGCTTTCTTT. It yields the protein CASSLPGANTEAFF.

The table lists this clonotype with a few counts. The CDR3 nucleotides read TGTGCCAGCAGCCGGAGGAGCGGGAGCAAAAACATTCAGTACTTC. It specifies CASSRRSGSKNIQYF. The chain joins TRBV7-2 to TRBJ2-4; 8 nucleotides line up with TRBD2. Trimming at V came to 5 bases and at J to 3 bases, leaving 6 bases not matched to a gene. The CDR3 runs to 15 residues. Germline V CDR1 and CDR2: SGHTA, FQGNSA.

This clonotype has only a few counts. The rearrangement links TRBV4-2 to TRBJ1-5; maybe TRBD1 (5 bases). The CDR3 spans 18 residues. Per germline, CDR1 LGHNA and CDR2 YNFKEQ. Trimming took 3 bases from V and 0 from J, leaving 18 bases between them. CDR3 DNA sequence: TGTGCCAGCAGCCAGCCCTCCGCCGGGACCCTTAGCAATCAGCCCCAGCATTTT. It translates to CASSQPSAGTLSNQPQHF.

This clonotype was seen many times. The J gene is TRBJ2-1, the V gene TRBV5-1; TRBD2 matches at 11 bases. Germline assignment: CDR1 SGHRS and CDR2 YFSETQ. V trimming: 0 bases; J trimming: 1 base; junction bases outside the gene matches: 6. The CDR3 runs to 18 residues. The CDR3 bases are TGCGCCAGCAGCTTGGACCCGCCTAGCGGGGGGTCCTACAATGAGCAGTTCTTC. Its translation is CASSLDPPSGGSYNEQFF.

This clonotype appeared many times. The rearrangement links TRBV6-1 to TRBJ2-7; D is undetermined. The V end lost 4 bases, the J end lost 2 bases, and 9 bases lay between the germline ends. The germline gives CDR1 MNHNS, CDR2 SASEGT. This CDR3 comprises 13 residues. CDR3: CASSGWIPYEQYF. In DNA, the CDR3 is TGTGCCAGCAGTGGTTGGATTCCCTACGAGCAGTACTTC.

The chain combines TRBV27 with TRBJ2-7; no firm D call. Germline V lookup: CDR1 MNHEY, CDR2 SMNVEV (reference sequence). The CDR3 is made up of 14 amino acids. V was trimmed by 2 bases and J by 7 bases, leaving 15 bases between them. CDR3 protein: CASSLTDPPREQYF. DNA for the CDR3: TGTGCCAGCAGTTTAACGGACCCCCCAAGGGAGCAGTACTTC.

In this sample, this clonotype turned up many times. The chain employs TRBV5-1 and TRBJ1-6, with D perhaps TRBD1 (6 bases). V was pared by 0 bases and J by 6 bases, with 13 bases between. Germline values: CDR1 SGHRS, CDR2 YFSETQ. This CDR3 is built from 16 residues. The chain's CDR3 is CASSLDQGSPNSPLHF. In DNA, the CDR3 is TGCGCCAGCAGCTTGGATCAGGGGTCGCCTAATTCACCCCTCCACTTT.

J is TRBJ2-3 and V is TRBV29-1; 11 positions match TRBD2. Germline trimming cut 6 bases from V and 3 bases from J; bases unmatched to any gene: 2. This CDR3 contains 13 residues. In germline, CDR1 is SQVTM, CDR2 ANQGSEA. CDR3 in amino acids: CSVWTSGTDTQYF. As DNA, the CDR3 is TGCAGCGTGTGGACTAGCGGGACAGATACGCAGTATTTT.

The chain links TRBV5-1 to TRBJ2-1, with D perhaps assigned TRBD1 or TRBD2 (5 bases each). The CDR3 extends over 14 amino acids. Germline V CDR1 and CDR2: SGHRS, YFSETQ. V lost 4 bases and J lost 5, with 13 bases in between. The CDR3 region is CASSAGTSNNEQFF. CDR3 bases: TGCGCCAGCAGCGCCGGGACCTCGAACAATGAGCAGTTCTTC.

This clonotype was detected only a few times. This chain joins TRBV6-5 and TRBJ1-1, with a possible D match to TRBD1 (5 bases). Germline V gene sequence: CDR1 MNHEY, CDR2 SVGAGI. V was cut by 7 bases and J by 3 bases, with 18 bases left in between. The CDR3 totals 15 residues. CDR3 region: CASTTHRGKDTEAFF. The CDR3 region has the DNA TGTGCCAGCACAACCCACCGGGGGAAGGACACTGAAGCTTTCTTT.